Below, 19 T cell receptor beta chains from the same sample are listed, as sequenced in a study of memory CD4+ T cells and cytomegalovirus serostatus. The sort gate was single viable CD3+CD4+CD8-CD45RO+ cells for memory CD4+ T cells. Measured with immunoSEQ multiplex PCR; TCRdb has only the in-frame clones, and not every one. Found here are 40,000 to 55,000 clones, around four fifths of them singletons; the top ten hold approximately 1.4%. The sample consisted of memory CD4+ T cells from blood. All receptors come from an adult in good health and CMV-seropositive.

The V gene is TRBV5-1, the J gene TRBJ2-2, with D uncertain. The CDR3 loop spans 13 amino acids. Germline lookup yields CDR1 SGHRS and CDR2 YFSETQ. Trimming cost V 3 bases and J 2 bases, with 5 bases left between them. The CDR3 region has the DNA TGCGCCAGCAGCTCACTAAACACCGGGGAGCTGTTTTTT. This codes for CASSSLNTGELFF.

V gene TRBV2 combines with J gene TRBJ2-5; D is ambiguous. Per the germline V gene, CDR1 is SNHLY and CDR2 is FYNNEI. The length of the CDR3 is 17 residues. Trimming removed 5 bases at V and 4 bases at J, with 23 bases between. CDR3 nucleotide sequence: TGTGCCAGCAGTTCCCGCGCGTCCGTCTCGTCGGGAGAGACCCAGTACTTC. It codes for CASSSRASVSSGETQYF.

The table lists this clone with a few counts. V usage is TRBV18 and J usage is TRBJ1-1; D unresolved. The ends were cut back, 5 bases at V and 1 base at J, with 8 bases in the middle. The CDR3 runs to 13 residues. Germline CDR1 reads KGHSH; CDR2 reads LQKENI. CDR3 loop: CASSSDANTEAFF. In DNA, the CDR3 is TGTGCCAGCTCATCGGACGCGAACACTGAAGCTTTCTTT. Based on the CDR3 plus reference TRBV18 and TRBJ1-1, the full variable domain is NAGVMQNPRHLVRRRGQEARLRCSPMKGHSHVYWYRQLPEEGLKFMVYLQKENIIDESGMPKERFSAEFPKEGPSILRIQQVVRGDSAAYFCASSSDANTEAFFGQGTRLTVV.

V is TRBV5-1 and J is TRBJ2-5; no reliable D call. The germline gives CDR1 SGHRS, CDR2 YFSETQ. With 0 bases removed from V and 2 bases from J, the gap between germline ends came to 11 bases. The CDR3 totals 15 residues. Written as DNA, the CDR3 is TGCGCCAGCAGCTTGGGGGATACAGAACAAGAGACCCAGTACTTC. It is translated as CASSLGDTEQETQYF.

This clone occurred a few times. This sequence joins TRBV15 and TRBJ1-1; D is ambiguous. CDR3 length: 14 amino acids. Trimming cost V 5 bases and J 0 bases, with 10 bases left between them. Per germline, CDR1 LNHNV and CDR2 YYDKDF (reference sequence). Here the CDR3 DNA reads TGTGCCACCAGCGTTGATATGATGAACACTGAAGCTTTCTTT. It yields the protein CATSVDMMNTEAFF.

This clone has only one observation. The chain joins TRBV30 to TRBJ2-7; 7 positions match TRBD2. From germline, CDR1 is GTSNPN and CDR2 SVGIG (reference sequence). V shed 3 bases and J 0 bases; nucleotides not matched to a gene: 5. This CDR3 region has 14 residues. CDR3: CAWSNGGSSYEQYF. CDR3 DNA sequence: TGTGCCTGGAGCAACGGGGGGAGCTCCTACGAGCAGTACTTC. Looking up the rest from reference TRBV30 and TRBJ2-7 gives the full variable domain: SQTIHQWPATLVQPVGSPLSLECTVEGTSNPNLYWYRQAAGRGLQLLFYSVGIGQISSEVPQNLSASRPQDRQFILSSKKLLLSDSGFYLCAWSNGGSSYEQYFGPGTRLTVT.

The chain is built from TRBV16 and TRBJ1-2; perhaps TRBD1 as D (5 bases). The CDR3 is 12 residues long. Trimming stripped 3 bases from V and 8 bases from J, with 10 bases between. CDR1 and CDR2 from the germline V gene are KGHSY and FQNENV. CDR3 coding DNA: TGTGCCAGCAGCCATGGTCAGGGAGGCTACACCTTC. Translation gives CASSHGQGGYTF.

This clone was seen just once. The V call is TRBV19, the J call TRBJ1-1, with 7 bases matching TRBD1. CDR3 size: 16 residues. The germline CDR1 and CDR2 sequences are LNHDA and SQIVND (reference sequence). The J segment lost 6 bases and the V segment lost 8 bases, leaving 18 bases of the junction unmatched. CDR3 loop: CASGTVGGRARAEAFF. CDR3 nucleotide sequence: TGTGCCAGTGGGACAGTGGGGGGGCGAGCTCGCGCTGAAGCTTTCTTT.

CDR3 residues: CASSVSLNEDSPLHF. DNA of the CDR3: TGTGCCAGCAGCGTAAGCCTAAACGAGGACTCACCCCTCCACTTT. V usage is TRBV9 and J usage is TRBJ1-6; D not certain. V lost 1 base, J lost 10 bases, and 15 bases lay in between. Per germline, CDR1 SGDLS and CDR2 YYNGEE. CDR3 size: 15 residues.

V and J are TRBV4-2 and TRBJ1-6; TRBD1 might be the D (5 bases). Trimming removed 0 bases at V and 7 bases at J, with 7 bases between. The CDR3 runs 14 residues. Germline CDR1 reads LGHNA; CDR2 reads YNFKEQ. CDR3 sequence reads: CASSQEGANSPLHF. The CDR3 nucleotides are TGTGCCAGCAGCCAAGAAGGGGCCAATTCACCCCTCCACTTT.

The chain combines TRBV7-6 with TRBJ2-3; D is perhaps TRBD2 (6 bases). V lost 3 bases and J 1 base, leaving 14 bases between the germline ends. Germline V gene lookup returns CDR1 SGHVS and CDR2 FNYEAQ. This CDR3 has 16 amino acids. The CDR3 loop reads CASSLGTPSGTDTQYF. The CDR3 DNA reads TGTGCCAGCAGCTTGGGCACCCCTAGCGGCACAGATACGCAGTATTTT. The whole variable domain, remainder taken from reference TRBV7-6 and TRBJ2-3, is GAGVSQSPRYKVTKRGQDVALRCDPISGHVSLYWYRQALGQGPEFLTYFNYEAQQDKSGLPNDRFSAERPEGSISTLTIQRTEQRDSAMYRCASSLGTPSGTDTQYFGPGTRLTVL.

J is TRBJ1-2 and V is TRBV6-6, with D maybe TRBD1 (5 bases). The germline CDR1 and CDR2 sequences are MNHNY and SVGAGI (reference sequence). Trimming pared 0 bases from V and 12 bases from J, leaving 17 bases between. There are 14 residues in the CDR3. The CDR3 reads CASSYSRDPTRHTF. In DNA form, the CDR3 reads TGTGCCAGCAGTTACTCCCGGGACCCCACTAGGCACACCTTC.

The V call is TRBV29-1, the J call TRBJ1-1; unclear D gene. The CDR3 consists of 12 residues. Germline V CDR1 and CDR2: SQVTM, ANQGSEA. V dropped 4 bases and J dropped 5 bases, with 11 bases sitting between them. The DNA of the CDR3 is TGCAGCGTTGGTATCGCGGGGACTGAAGCTTTCTTT. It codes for CSVGIAGTEAFF.

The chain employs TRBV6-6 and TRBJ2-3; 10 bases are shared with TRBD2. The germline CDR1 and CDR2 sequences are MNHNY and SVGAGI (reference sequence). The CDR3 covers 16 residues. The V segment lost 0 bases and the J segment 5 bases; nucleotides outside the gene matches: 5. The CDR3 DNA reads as TGTGCCAGCAGTTACTCGAGAAGCGGGGGGGGAGATACGCAGTATTTT. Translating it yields CASSYSRSGGGDTQYF.

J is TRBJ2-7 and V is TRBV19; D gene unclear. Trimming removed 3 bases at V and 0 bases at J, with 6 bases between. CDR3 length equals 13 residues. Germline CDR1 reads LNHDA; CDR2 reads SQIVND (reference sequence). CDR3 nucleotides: TGTGCCAGTAGTATCCGAACCTCCTACGAGCAGTACTTC. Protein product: CASSIRTSYEQYF.

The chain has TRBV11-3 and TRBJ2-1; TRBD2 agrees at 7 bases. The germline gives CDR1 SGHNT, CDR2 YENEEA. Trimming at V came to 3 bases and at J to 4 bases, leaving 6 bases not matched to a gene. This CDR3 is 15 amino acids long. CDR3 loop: CASSLGTTAYNEQFF. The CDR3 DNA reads TGTGCCAGCAGCTTGGGGACTACCGCTTACAATGAGCAGTTCTTC.

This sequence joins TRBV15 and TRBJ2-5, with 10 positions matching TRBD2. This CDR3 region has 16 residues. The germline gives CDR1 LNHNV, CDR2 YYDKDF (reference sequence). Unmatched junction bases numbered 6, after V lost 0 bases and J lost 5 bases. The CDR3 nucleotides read TGTGCCACCAGCAGAGATGCCTCTAGCGGGGGTGAGACCCAGTACTTC. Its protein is CATSRDASSGGETQYF.

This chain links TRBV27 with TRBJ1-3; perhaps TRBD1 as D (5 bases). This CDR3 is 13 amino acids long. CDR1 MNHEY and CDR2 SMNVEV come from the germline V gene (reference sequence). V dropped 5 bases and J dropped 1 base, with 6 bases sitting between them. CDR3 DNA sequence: TGTGCCAGCAGTCGACAGTCTGGAAACACCATATATTTT. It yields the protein CASSRQSGNTIYF.

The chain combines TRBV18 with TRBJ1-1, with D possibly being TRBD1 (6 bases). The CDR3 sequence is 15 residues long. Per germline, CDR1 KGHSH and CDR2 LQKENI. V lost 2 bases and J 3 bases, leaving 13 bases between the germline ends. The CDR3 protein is CASSPAWGADTEAFF. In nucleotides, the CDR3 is TGTGCCAGCTCACCAGCATGGGGGGCGGACACTGAAGCTTTCTTT.